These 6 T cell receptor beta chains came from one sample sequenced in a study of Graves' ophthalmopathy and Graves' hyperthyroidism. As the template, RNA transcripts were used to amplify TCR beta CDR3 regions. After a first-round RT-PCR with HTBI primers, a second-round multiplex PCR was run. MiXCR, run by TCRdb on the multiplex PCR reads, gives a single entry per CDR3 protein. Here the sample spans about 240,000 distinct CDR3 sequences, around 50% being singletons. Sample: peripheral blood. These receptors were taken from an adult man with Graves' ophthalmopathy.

This CDR3 reads CASSLRLAGGWDEQYF. For the CDR3, the DNA is TGTGCCAGCAGCTTACGTCTAGCGGGAGGGTGGGACGAGCAGTACTTC. The gene calls are TRBV7-3 and TRBJ2-7, with TRBD2 matching over 12 bases. Germline V gene sequence: CDR1 SGHTA, CDR2 FQGTGA. CDR3 length: 16 amino acids. Trimming at V came to 2 bases and at J to 5 bases, leaving 7 bases not matched to a gene.

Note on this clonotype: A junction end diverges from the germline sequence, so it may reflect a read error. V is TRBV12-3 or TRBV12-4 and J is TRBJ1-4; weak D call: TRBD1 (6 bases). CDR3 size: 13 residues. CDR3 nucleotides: TGTGCCGGCAGCGCAACGAGGGGGGAAAAACTGTTTTTT. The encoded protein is CAGSATRGEKLFF.

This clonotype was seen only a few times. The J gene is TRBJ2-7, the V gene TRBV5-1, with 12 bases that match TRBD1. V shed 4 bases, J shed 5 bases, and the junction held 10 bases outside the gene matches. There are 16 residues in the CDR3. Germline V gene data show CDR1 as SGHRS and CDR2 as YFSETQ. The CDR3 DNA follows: TGCGCCAGCAGCGCTCGGGACAGGGGGCTTGTGAACGAGCAGTACTTC. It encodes CASSARDRGLVNEQYF.

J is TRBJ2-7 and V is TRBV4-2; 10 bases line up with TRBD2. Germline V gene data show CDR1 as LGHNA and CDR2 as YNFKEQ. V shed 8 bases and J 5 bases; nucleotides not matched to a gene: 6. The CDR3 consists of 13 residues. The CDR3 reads CASRPGTSDEQYF. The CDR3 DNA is TGTGCCAGCCGCCCCGGGACTAGCGACGAGCAGTACTTC.

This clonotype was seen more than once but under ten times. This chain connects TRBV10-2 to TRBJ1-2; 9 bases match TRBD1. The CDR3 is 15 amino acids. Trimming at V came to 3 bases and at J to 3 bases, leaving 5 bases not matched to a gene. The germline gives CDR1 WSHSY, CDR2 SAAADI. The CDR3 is CASSDMWTGDYGYTF. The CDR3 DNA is TGCGCCAGCAGTGACATGTGGACAGGGGACTATGGCTACACCTTC.

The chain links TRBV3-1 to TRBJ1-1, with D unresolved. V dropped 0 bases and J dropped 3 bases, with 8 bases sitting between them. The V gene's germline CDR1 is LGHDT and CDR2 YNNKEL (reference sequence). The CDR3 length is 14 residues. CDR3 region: CASSQDIEDTEAFF. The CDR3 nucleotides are TGTGCCAGCAGCCAAGATATCGAGGACACTGAAGCTTTCTTT.